Listed below are T cell receptor beta chains from one sample, sequenced in a study of Graves' ophthalmopathy and Graves' hyperthyroidism. One entry per CDR3 protein, called by TCRdb with MiXCR from the multiplex PCR reads. This table has hundreds of thousands of distinct CDR3 sequences, 35% to 45% appearing once. Specimen: peripheral blood. Receptor source: an adult man with Graves' ophthalmopathy. Both conserved end residues are part of each CDR3. D genes are given only for firm matches. Clone size is given for some rows only: seen once, a few or many times, or a class if the clone is expanded.

j_call v_call clone_size d_call cdr3_nt cdr3_aa
TRBJ1-5 TRBV7-8 - - TGTGCCAGCAGCCCAGGACAGCTAGAGGCCCAGCATTTT CASSPGQLEAQHF
TRBJ2-5 TRBV9 - TRBD1 TGTGCCAGCAGCGGGACAGGGGGCACCCAAGAGACCCAGTACTTC CASSGTGGTQETQYF
TRBJ1-5 TRBV15 - - TGTGCCACCAGCAGAGATTTCCTACAGGAGAGTAGCAATCAGCCCCAGCATTTT CATSRDFLQESSNQPQHF
TRBJ2-1 TRBV29-1 - - TGCAGCGTTGAAGTTGAACAGGGAGGTGAGCAGTTCTTC CSVEVEQGGEQFF
TRBJ2-7 TRBV7-2 - - TGCGCCAGCAGCCAAGATTGGAGAGTCGAGCAGTACTTC CASSQDWRVEQYF
TRBJ2-1 TRBV7-6 many - TGTGCCAGCAGCTTACCAGGGTTTGAGCAGTTCTTC CASSLPGFEQFF
TRBJ2-5 TRBV24-1 many - TGTGCCACCAGTGACGGGGGCTCGGAGACCCAGTACTTC CATSDGGSETQYF
TRBJ2-7 TRBV6-5 - TRBD1 TGTGCCAGCAGCCAAAGGGGGACAGGGGAAACCTACGAGCAGTACTTC CASSQRGTGETYEQYF
TRBJ2-7 TRBV12-5 - TRBD2 TGTGCTAGTGGTTTGGTAGTCAGCGGGAGTGGCTACGAGCAGTACTTC CASGLVVSGSGYEQYF
TRBJ1-5 TRBV5-1 few TRBD1 TGCGCCAGCAGCTTGGGGACAGGGAGTAGCAATCAGCCCCAGCATTTT CASSLGTGSSNQPQHF
TRBJ1-1 TRBV5-1 - - TGCGCCAGCAGCGTTGTTAGACCGTTGAACACTGAAGCTTTCTTT CASSVVRPLNTEAFF
TRBJ2-5 TRBV6-9 - - TGTGCCAGCAGTAACCCAAGGACTAACGAAGAGACCCAGTACTTC CASSNPRTNEETQYF
TRBJ1-5 TRBV10-2 - - TGCGCCAGCAGTGCGGAGATCAATCAGCCCCAGCATTTT CASSAEINQPQHF
TRBJ1-1 TRBV11-2 few - TGCGCCAGCAGCCAAGGGGAGACAGACGTTATGAACACTGAAGCTTTCTTT CASSQGETDVMNTEAFF
TRBJ2-5 TRBV12-3/TRBV12-4 many - TGTGCCAGCAGGGGGCAGTGGGCCGGTGAGACCCAGTACTTC CASRGQWAGETQYF
TRBJ2-5 TRBV10-3 few TRBD2 TGTGCCAGCAAAGCGGGGGGGCCCGGAGAGACCCAGTACTTC CASKAGGPGETQYF
TRBJ2-7 TRBV19 - TRBD2 TGTGCCAGTAGTCCCGTGGGACTAGCGGGATACTCCTACGAGCAGTACTTC CASSPVGLAGYSYEQYF
TRBJ1-1 TRBV19 many TRBD1 TGTGCCAGTAGTATAGCCCCGGACAGGGGGCCCACTGAAGCTTTCTTT CASSIAPDRGPTEAFF
TRBJ1-2 TRBV14 - - TGTGCCAGCAGCCGCTGGGGGTCGGGGGCGGATGGCTACACCTTC CASSRWGSGADGYTF
TRBJ2-7 TRBV4-1 - - TGCGCCAGCAGCCAAGATGAGGGGGGAAACTACGAGCAGTACTTC CASSQDEGGNYEQYF
TRBJ2-5 TRBV29-1 - TRBD2 TGCAGCGTTGACGGCGGACTAGCGGGAGGGGGGACCCAGTACTTC CSVDGGLAGGGTQYF
TRBJ2-7 TRBV10-2 few TRBD2 TGCGCCAGCAGTGAAGAGCGGGGGGTCGGGAACGAGCAGTACTTC CASSEERGVGNEQYF
TRBJ1-1 TRBV4-3 - TRBD1 TGCGCCAGCAGCCACGGGACAGGGGGTAAACCGAACACTGAAGCTTTCTTT CASSHGTGGKPNTEAFF
TRBJ1-1 TRBV12-3/TRBV12-4 - TRBD1 TGTGCCAGCAGTTCCAATGCGGACAGGCTGACTGAAGCTTTCTTT CASSSNADRLTEAFF
TRBJ2-5 TRBV30 - - TGTGCCTGGAGTGGACAGAACCAACAAGAGACCCAGTACTTC CAWSGQNQQETQYF
TRBJ1-2 TRBV4-1 - TRBD1 TGTGCCAGCAGCCAATCGGTAGGGCCAGGGGGAGGGTATGGCTACACCTTC CASSQSVGPGGGYGYTF
TRBJ2-1 TRBV29-1 - - TGCAGCTACGCCTACAATGAGCAGTTCTTC CSYAYNEQFF
TRBJ1-4 TRBV7-3 few - TGCGCCAGCAGCCAAGACCCTGGGCAGGGAATAGCAGAAAAACTGTTTTTT CASSQDPGQGIAEKLFF
TRBJ1-6 TRBV20-1 many - TGCAGTGCTAGGCTGGCGAGCTCCTATAATTCACCCCTCCACTTT CSARLASSYNSPLHF
TRBJ1-5 TRBV7-8 few - TGTGCCAGCAGCCACGGGAATTCGGATCAGCCCCAGCATTTT CASSHGNSDQPQHF
TRBJ1-2 TRBV19 many - TGTGCCAGTAGCTTAATCGGAGGCTATGGCTACACCTTC CASSLIGGYGYTF
TRBJ2-5 TRBV20-1 many TRBD2 TGCAGTGCCCCCCGTCGTAGAAGCGGGAACCAAGAGACCCAGTACTTC CSAPRRRSGNQETQYF
TRBJ2-5 TRBV30 - - TGTGCCTGGGGTATCCAGTTGGGGGAGACCCAGTACTTC CAWGIQLGETQYF
TRBJ2-7 TRBV4-1 many - TGCGCCAGCAGCCAAGAGGGATGGAGCTCCTACGAGCAGTACTTC CASSQEGWSSYEQYF
TRBJ2-7 TRBV29-1 - TRBD1 TGCAGCGTAGGGGACAGCTCCTACGAGCAGTACTTC CSVGDSSYEQYF
TRBJ2-6 TRBV20-1 - TRBD1 TGCAGTGCTGGGGCCGGGACAGGGGGCGTCCTGACTTTC CSAGAGTGGVLTF
TRBJ1-1 TRBV14 few - TGTGCCAGCAGCCAAGTATTAGGGGGGGCCCGCACTGAAGCTTTCTTT CASSQVLGGARTEAFF
TRBJ2-1 TRBV20-1 - - TGCAGTGCTAGCGGCGGCAATGAGCAGTTCTTC CSASGGNEQFF
TRBJ2-5 TRBV20-1 - TRBD1 TGCAGTCCCCCGGGACAGCAAGAGACCCAGTACTTC CSPPGQQETQYF
TRBJ1-5 TRBV7-8 many - TGTGCCAGCAGCGTCATGGGGACACAGCCCCAGCATTTT CASSVMGTQPQHF
TRBJ1-2 TRBV12-3/TRBV12-4 - - TGTGCCAGCAGTCCCCGGGAGGCAGAGTACTATGGCTACACCTTC CASSPREAEYYGYTF
TRBJ2-7 TRBV2 - TRBD1 TGTGCCAGCAATGGGACAGGCTACGAGCAGTACTTC CASNGTGYEQYF
TRBJ1-5 TRBV2 - TRBD1 TGTGCCAGCCGCTCCTCTACAGGGGACCCCCTATATAGCAATCAGCCCCAGCATTTT CASRSSTGDPLYSNQPQHF
TRBJ2-7 TRBV19 many - TGTGCCAGTAGTAACTACTTCGGCGGCTACGAGCAGTACTTC CASSNYFGGYEQYF
TRBJ2-7 TRBV29-1 - - TGCAGCTTGGGTCCGGGACCGAGTGTCGAGCAGTACTTC CSLGPGPSVEQYF
TRBJ2-5 TRBV13 - TRBD2 TGTGCCAGCAGCGGGACTAGCGGGGGGGCAAAGACCCAGTACTTC CASSGTSGGAKTQYF
TRBJ2-5 TRBV5-6 - - TGTGCCAGCAGCGCAATGGAGACCCAGTACTTC CASSAMETQYF
TRBJ2-7 TRBV7-2 many - TGTGCCAGCAGCTTAGTATTGATCGACTACGAGCAGTACTTC CASSLVLIDYEQYF
TRBJ1-2 TRBV10-3 many TRBD1 TGTGCCATCAGTGAAACCGGGACAGATCTAAATGGCTACACCTTC CAISETGTDLNGYTF
TRBJ2-1 TRBV4-3 few - TGCGCCAGCAGCCAAGATCGATACCAAGGTTATAAGCAGTTCTTC CASSQDRYQGYKQFF
TRBJ2-3 TRBV29-1 - - TGCAGCGTTGCGTCTCCGTTCACAGATACGCAGTATTTT CSVASPFTDTQYF
TRBJ2-7 TRBV10-3 - TRBD2 TGTGCCAGCAGTCCAACTAGCGGCCCAACCTACGAGCAGTACTTC CASSPTSGPTYEQYF
TRBJ2-5 TRBV7-2 many TRBD1 TGTGCCAGCCGGTGGACAGGGGCAGGGGAGACCCAGTACTTC CASRWTGAGETQYF
TRBJ1-6 TRBV19 - TRBD1 TGTGCCAGTATTGACAGGGGATATAGTAATTCACCCCTCCACTTT CASIDRGYSNSPLHF
TRBJ1-4 TRBV19 - TRBD1 TGTGCCAGTAGACCTGACAGGGACGAAGAAAAACTGTTTTTT CASRPDRDEEKLFF